A single sample is the source of the 27 T cell receptor beta chains below, sequenced in a study of shared clonotypes between healthy human individuals. Assay: immunoSEQ multiplex PCR; the TCRdb copy retains only in-frame clones and omits some. The table records 2 million to 2.5 million clones, 80% to 95% of them present only once. The material sequenced was naive CD4+ T cells from PBMCs. Subset reported: CD45RA+ positively selected. The receptors here all came from a young man in good health. Some clones in this sample may be carry-over from other donors' samples.

V gene TRBV6-1 combines with J gene TRBJ2-7; D is perhaps TRBD1 (5 bases). Germline V gives CDR1 MNHNS, CDR2 SASEGT. The length of the CDR3 is 14 residues. Between the trimmed V and J ends, which lost 5 bases and 10 bases, there was a span of 21 bases. In nucleotides, the CDR3 is TGTGCCAGCAGTCCGGAAGGCAGGGCTTCTCCTCAGTACTTC. This codes for CASSPEGRASPQYF.

This chain connects TRBV5-1 to TRBJ2-3; TRBD2 agrees at 14 bases. This CDR3 contains 15 residues. The V gene end was trimmed by 4 bases and the J gene end by 4 bases; junction bases not matched to a gene: 2. CDR1 is SGHRS, CDR2 YFSETQ, per germline. CDR3 amino acids: CASSTGLAGADTQYF. CDR3 coding DNA: TGCGCCAGCAGCACGGGACTAGCGGGAGCAGATACGCAGTATTTT.

V gene TRBV28 combines with J gene TRBJ1-5; tentative D call: TRBD1 (5 bases). The CDR3 has 17 amino acids. CDR1 is MDHEN, CDR2 SYDVKM, per germline. V was trimmed by 6 bases and J by 4 bases, leaving 22 bases between them. The CDR3 coding sequence is TGTGCCAGCAGCATCTGGGACCCTAGGGTCGGTAATCAGCCCCAGCATTTT. It is translated as CASSIWDPRVGNQPQHF.

J is TRBJ2-1 and V is TRBV19; D gene unclear. Germline V gene lookup returns CDR1 LNHDA and CDR2 SQIVND (reference sequence). Trimming stripped 6 bases from V and 8 bases from J, with 14 bases between. The CDR3 has 13 amino acids. The CDR3 loop is CASRPPWPDEQFF. The DNA of the CDR3 is TGTGCCAGTAGGCCCCCGTGGCCGGATGAGCAGTTCTTC.

Notes on this clone: One end of the junction does not line up with germline, which may come from a read error. The chain combines TRBV6-5 with TRBJ2-5; tentatively, D is TRBD1 (6 bases). The CDR3 totals 11 residues. CDR1 MNHEY and CDR2 SVGAGI come from the germline V gene. CDR3 bases: TGCCCCCACAGGGCTCAAGAGACCCAGTACTTC. This sequence encodes CPHRAQETQYF.

This chain uses TRBV5-1 with TRBJ2-2; TRBD1 matches at 8 bases. Germline CDR1 SGHRS, CDR2 YFSETQ. The J segment lost 4 bases and the V segment lost 4 bases, leaving 12 bases of the junction unmatched. The CDR3 is 17 residues long. The CDR3 here is CASSLTRDRHATGELFF. The CDR3 region has the DNA TGCGCCAGCAGCCTAACCCGGGACAGGCACGCCACCGGGGAGCTGTTTTTT.

This sequence joins TRBV27 and TRBJ2-3, with 8 bases matching TRBD2. Germline values: CDR1 MNHEY, CDR2 SMNVEV (reference sequence). CDR3 length: 17 amino acids. The V gene end was trimmed by 2 bases and the J gene end by 1 base; junction bases not matched to a gene: 8. This CDR3 reads CASSLRLPREGTDTQYF. The CDR3 DNA reads TGTGCCAGCAGTTTACGTCTCCCGCGGGAGGGCACAGATACGCAGTATTTT.

This rearrangement joins TRBV19 to TRBJ2-5; 8 nucleotides match TRBD2. Germline values: CDR1 LNHDA, CDR2 SQIVND (reference sequence). V shed 5 bases and J 3 bases; nucleotides not matched to a gene: 8. This CDR3 has 15 amino acids. In DNA, the CDR3 is TGTGCCAGTAGTTCATTCTCAGCGGGAGAAGAGACCCAGTACTTC. Amino acid sequence: CASSSFSAGEETQYF.

CDR3 bases: TGCGCCAGCAGCCAAGTGGTCGCTAGGGGCGGTCAGCCCCAGCATTTT. Its translation: CASSQVVARGGQPQHF. J is TRBJ1-5 and V is TRBV4-1; D perhaps matches TRBD1 (5 bases). The CDR3 is 16 residues long. V was cut by 1 base and J by 6 bases, with 16 bases left in between. Germline assignment: CDR1 MGHRA and CDR2 YSYEKL.

V usage is TRBV6-5 and J usage is TRBJ2-7; D perhaps matches TRBD2 (6 bases). Germline CDR1 reads MNHEY; CDR2 reads SVGAGI. Trimming pared 7 bases from V and 5 bases from J, leaving 15 bases between. The CDR3 covers 13 residues. The CDR3 DNA is TGTGCCAGCAAATCTTCCGGGGGTAACGAGCAGTACTTC. It encodes CASKSSGGNEQYF.

The rearrangement links TRBV18 to TRBJ1-2; a weak D match, TRBD1 (6 bases). V was cut by 3 bases and J by 6 bases, with 23 bases left in between. The CDR3 totals 17 residues. The germline V gene has CDR1 KGHSH and CDR2 LQKENI. CDR3 amino acids: CASSPSQGAPSGDGYTF. CDR3 coding DNA: TGTGCCAGCTCACCTTCACAGGGAGCCCCGAGCGGGGATGGCTACACCTTC.

This sequence joins TRBV9 and TRBJ1-1; maybe TRBD1 (6 bases). CDR1 is SGDLS, CDR2 YYNGEE, per germline. The V and J ends lost 7 bases and 4 bases respectively, with 23 bases between them. CDR3 size: 16 residues. The CDR3 DNA follows: TGTGCCAGCGGCCAAGGAGGGACAAAGGGGAGCACTGAAGCTTTCTTT. Translating gives CASGQGGTKGSTEAFF.

This chain connects TRBV5-6 to TRBJ1-2; no reliable D call. The CDR3 totals 13 residues. Germline V CDR1 and CDR2: SGHDT, YYEEEE. Trimming pared 5 bases from V and 5 bases from J, leaving 13 bases between. The DNA of the CDR3 is TGTGCCAGCAGGCGGGAGGGCCCGTATGGCTACACCTTC. It codes for CASRREGPYGYTF.

The chain is built from TRBV9 and TRBJ1-2; 12 bases line up with TRBD1. V lost 0 bases and J lost 6; bases outside the gene matches: 6. Germline lookup yields CDR1 SGDLS and CDR2 YYNGEE. This CDR3 region has 16 residues. CDR3 DNA: TGTGCCAGCAGCGTAGCCGGGACAGGGGGCGCGGATGGCTACACCTTC. Encoded protein: CASSVAGTGGADGYTF.

The CDR3 region is CASSSGGLAGNTIYF. In DNA form, the CDR3 reads TGTGCCAGCAGCTCCGGCGGTTTGGCTGGAAACACCATATATTTT. This chain links TRBV11-3 with TRBJ1-3; D is unresolved. Looked up from germline, CDR1 is SGHNT and CDR2 is YENEEA. V was pared by 4 bases and J by 2 bases, with 12 bases between. The CDR3 has 15 amino acids. Looking up the rest from reference TRBV11-3 and TRBJ1-3 gives the full variable domain: EAGVVQSPRYKIIEKKQPVAFWCNPISGHNTLYWYLQNLGQGPELLIRYENEEAVDDSQLPKDRFSAERLKGVDSTLKIQPAELGDSAVYLCASSSGGLAGNTIYFGEGSWLTVV.

V and J are TRBV9 and TRBJ1-2; D gene uncertain. Germline CDR1 is SGDLS and CDR2 is YYNGEE. The CDR3 is made up of 15 amino acids. V lost 0 bases to trimming and J lost 7 bases, with 16 bases between them. The chain's CDR3 is CASSVATSGTGGYTF. CDR3 nucleotide sequence: TGTGCCAGCAGCGTAGCTACTTCAGGAACTGGTGGCTACACCTTC.

This chain uses TRBV28 with TRBJ2-7; D is perhaps TRBD1 (6 bases). Germline CDR1 and CDR2: MDHEN and SYDVKM. The V end lost 2 bases, the J end lost 12 bases, and 14 bases lay between the germline ends. CDR3 size: 12 residues. CDR3: CASSLGGRGRYF. In DNA form, the CDR3 reads TGTGCCAGCAGTTTAGGGGGCAGGGGTCGGTACTTC.

The V gene is TRBV6-1, the J gene TRBJ1-5; the D is unclear. The ends were cut back, 4 bases at V and 6 bases at J, with 13 bases in the middle. The germline CDR1 and CDR2 sequences are MNHNS and SASEGT. The CDR3 contains 14 residues. The CDR3 here is CASSVSGSGQPQHF. CDR3 in DNA: TGTGCCAGCAGTGTCTCGGGATCAGGTCAGCCCCAGCATTTT.

The genes are TRBV9 and TRBJ2-1; maybe TRBD1 (6 bases). The CDR3 is made up of 16 amino acids. V lost 4 bases, J lost 4 bases, and 18 bases lay in between. The germline V gene has CDR1 SGDLS and CDR2 YYNGEE. The CDR3 is CASSTRGIVSYNEQFF. In DNA, the CDR3 is TGTGCCAGCAGCACAAGGGGGATTGTTAGTTACAATGAGCAGTTCTTC.

V and J are TRBV28 and TRBJ2-5; D call uncertain. CDR1 is MDHEN, CDR2 SYDVKM, per germline. This CDR3 is built from 11 residues. The V end was cut by 2 bases, the J end by 8 bases, with 6 bases between. The CDR3 sequence: CASSLRLTQYF. The CDR3 coding sequence is TGTGCCAGCAGTTTAAGGCTAACCCAGTACTTC. Full variable domain (remainder filled in from reference TRBV28 and TRBJ2-5): DVKVTQSSRYLVKRTGEKVFLECVQDMDHENMFWYRQDPGLGLRLIYFSYDVKMKEKGDIPEGYSVSREKKERFSLILESASTNQTSMYLCASSLRLTQYFGPGTRLLVL.

The chain is built from TRBV30 and TRBJ2-2; D is unclear. The V gene's germline CDR1 is GTSNPN and CDR2 SVGIG (reference sequence). The CDR3 runs to 14 residues. Deletions cut 3 bases from V and 1 base from J, with 9 bases between. This chain's CDR3 is CAWRRNKNTGELFF. In nucleotides, the CDR3 is TGTGCCTGGAGACGAAACAAGAACACCGGGGAGCTGTTTTTT.

A remark on this clone: Other DNA sequences in this specimen translate into the identical CDR3. The chain joins TRBV7-8 to TRBJ1-3; no clear D. The germline gives CDR1 SGHVS, CDR2 FQNEAQ. The CDR3 is 16 residues long. The germline V and J ends were trimmed by 1 base and 0 bases, with 10 bases remaining between them. The CDR3 loop is CASSLVVRSSGNTIYF. CDR3 in DNA: TGTGCCAGCAGCTTAGTGGTCAGGAGCTCTGGAAACACCATATATTTT. The full variable domain, rest sourced from reference TRBV7-8 and TRBJ1-3, is GAGVSQSPRYKVAKRGQDVALRCDPISGHVSLFWYQQALGQGPEFLTYFQNEAQLDKSGLPSDRFFAERPEGSVSTLKIQRTQQEDSAVYLCASSLVVRSSGNTIYFGEGSWLTVV.

The chain couples TRBV7-2 to TRBJ2-6, with D hard to call. CDR3 length: 15 amino acids. Germline lookup yields CDR1 SGHTA and CDR2 FQGNSA. Trimming shortened V by 5 bases and J by 0 bases, and 8 bases separated the two germline ends. For the CDR3, the DNA is TGTGCCAGCAGCCGCCCGGGCTCTGGGGCCAACGTCCTGACTTTC. As protein: CASSRPGSGANVLTF.

The chain carries TRBV5-8 and TRBJ2-1; unclear D gene. This CDR3 is built from 11 residues. The ends were cut back, 3 bases at V and 12 bases at J, with 10 bases in the middle. Germline CDR1 and CDR2: SGHTS and YDEGEE. CDR3 nucleotides: TGTGCCAGCAGCTCGTCCGAAGCGCAGTTCTTC. It encodes CASSSSEAQFF.

The chain employs TRBV2 and TRBJ2-7, with 9 bases that match TRBD2. Germline-derived CDR1 and CDR2 are SNHLY and FYNNEI. J was trimmed by 9 bases and V by 6 bases; bases with no gene match: 15. This CDR3 has 15 amino acids. CDR3 sequence reads: CASSPRTSDALWQYF. DNA of the CDR3: TGTGCCAGCAGCCCTAGGACTAGCGATGCCCTATGGCAGTACTTC.

This clone was seen only a few times. This chain links TRBV14 with TRBJ1-3; D unclear. The CDR3 extends over 14 amino acids. The V end lost 0 bases, the J end lost 4 bases, and 7 bases lay between the germline ends. Germline lookup yields CDR1 SGHDN and CDR2 FVKESK. The CDR3 coding sequence is TGTGCCAGCAGCCAAGATCTAAGGGGAAACACCATATATTTT. This translates into CASSQDLRGNTIYF.

In this sample, this clone turned up once. The chain uses TRBV5-4 and TRBJ1-1; 8 positions agree with TRBD1. V gave up 4 bases and J gave up 3 bases; unmatched junction bases: 8. The germline V gene has CDR1 SGHNT and CDR2 YYREEE (reference sequence). This CDR3 spans 15 amino acids. This chain's CDR3 is CASSIQGAQDTEAFF. Here the CDR3 DNA reads TGTGCCAGCAGCATCCAGGGGGCGCAGGACACTGAAGCTTTCTTT.